The clone carrying this TCR beta chain was found once. The CDR3 is 17 amino acids. CDR1 and CDR2 (germline): SEHNR, FQNEAQ (reference sequence). V was clipped by 5 bases and J by 2 bases; unmatched bases: 9. Primers included in the PCR were 60 Vbeta and 13 Jbeta primers. The table came from immunoSEQ multiplex PCR; TCRdb's copy has only in-frame clones and leaves some out. The table has about 110,000 clones, more than 65% seen once. The source of the sample is a study of cytomegalovirus exposure and HLA in healthy donors. The clonotype was recovered from a man aged 30 to 39 in good health and CMV-seropositive. Sample: PBMCs. The chain uses TRBV7-9 and TRBJ2-2, with 9 positions matching TRBD1. The CDR3 protein is CASSPRRDRDNTGELFF. The CDR3 DNA reads as TGTGCCAGCAGCCCAAGACGGGACAGGGATAACACCGGGGAGCTGTTTTTT.